Presented here are 12 T cell receptor beta chains from one specimen sequenced in a study of blood T cell repertoires in COVID-19 (dated by TCRdb to about 2020). Library generation was performed with the immunoSEQ multiplex PCR assay. TCRdb's version of the immuneACCESS table is confined to in-frame rearrangements and falls short of the full clone set. An unresolved V gene accounts for under half of the shortfall where checked; the remainder is of unknown origin. Across this sample there are 85,000 to 100,000 clones, with 79% seen only once. Roughly 18% of the sample rests with the top ten. The sequenced material came from peripheral blood. All receptors derive from a woman of 80 years or more with active or convalescent COVID-19.

The chain recombines TRBV18 with TRBJ1-4; D perhaps matches TRBD1 (6 bases). Trimming took 4 bases from V and 4 from J, leaving 16 bases between them. The CDR3 length is 16 residues. Germline V gives CDR1 KGHSH, CDR2 LQKENI. As DNA, the CDR3 is TGTGCCAGCTCACGGATCCAGACAGGTCTTAATGAAAAACTGTTTTTT. It is translated as CASSRIQTGLNEKLFF. Combining the CDR3 with reference TRBV18 and TRBJ1-4 gives the whole variable domain NAGVMQNPRHLVRRRGQEARLRCSPMKGHSHVYWYRQLPEEGLKFMVYLQKENIIDESGMPKERFSAEFPKEGPSILRIQQVVRGDSAAYFCASSRIQTGLNEKLFFGSGTQLSVL.

The V and J genes are TRBV19 and TRBJ2-3, with TRBD2 matching over 10 bases. The length of the CDR3 is 15 residues. V trimming: 6 bases; J trimming: 4 bases; junction bases outside the gene matches: 7. Germline V gene data show CDR1 as LNHDA and CDR2 as SQIVND (reference sequence). The CDR3 sequence: CASRKGLATADTQYF. The CDR3 DNA follows: TGTGCCAGTAGGAAGGGACTAGCGACGGCAGATACGCAGTATTTT.

This clone has just a few counts. The chain recombines TRBV25-1 with TRBJ1-2; 11 bases line up with TRBD1. The CDR3 extends over 16 amino acids. V shed 3 bases, J shed 4 bases, and the junction held 7 bases outside the gene matches. Germline CDR1 is MGHDK and CDR2 is SYGVNS. CDR3: CASSDPGTGGVYGYTF. In nucleotides, the CDR3 is TGTGCCAGCAGTGATCCAGGGACAGGGGGTGTCTATGGCTACACCTTC.

The chain carries TRBV19 and TRBJ1-3; D unclear. The CDR3 spans 14 residues. Trimming removed 5 bases at V and 2 bases at J, with 10 bases between. Germline V gives CDR1 LNHDA, CDR2 SQIVND (reference sequence). CDR3 amino acids: CASSSSGAGNTIYF. CDR3 DNA sequence: TGTGCCAGTAGTTCGTCCGGGGCTGGAAACACCATATATTTT.

V is TRBV10-3 and J is TRBJ2-3, with a weak D call TRBD2 (5 bases). Germline values: CDR1 ENHRY, CDR2 SYGVKD. Trimming removed 6 bases at V and 2 bases at J, with 15 bases between. CDR3 length: 15 residues. CDR3 region: CAIRENGLLTDTQYF. CDR3 bases: TGTGCCATCAGAGAAAACGGACTCCTCACAGATACGCAGTATTTT.

This chain joins TRBV9 and TRBJ1-1, with TRBD1 identical over 11 bases. Germline trimming cut 0 bases from V and 0 bases from J; bases unmatched to any gene: 4. Germline-derived CDR1 and CDR2 are SGDLS and YYNGEE. The CDR3 sequence is 17 residues long. CDR3 sequence: CASSVDPGQGVNTEAFF. CDR3 sequence (DNA): TGTGCCAGCAGCGTAGACCCGGGACAGGGGGTGAACACTGAAGCTTTCTTT.

The chain is built from TRBV27 and TRBJ2-5; 10 bases fit TRBD1. V was clipped by 3 bases and J by 5 bases; unmatched bases: 6. Looked up from germline, CDR1 is MNHEY and CDR2 is SMNVEV (reference sequence). The length of the CDR3 is 15 residues. The CDR3 nucleotides are TGTGCCAGCAGTTTCTCGAGGACAGGGGGGGAGACCCAGTACTTC. It encodes CASSFSRTGGETQYF.

This chain joins TRBV27 and TRBJ2-7; D possibly corresponds to TRBD1 (5 bases). The length of the CDR3 is 14 residues. Per germline, CDR1 MNHEY and CDR2 SMNVEV (reference sequence). Deletions cut 2 bases from V and 3 bases from J, with 11 bases between. CDR3 bases: TGTGCCAGCAGTTTAGGCCTAGGGGACTACGAGCAGTACTTC. Translating it yields CASSLGLGDYEQYF.

V and J are TRBV5-5 and TRBJ2-7, with D possibly matching TRBD1 (6 bases). Germline V lookup: CDR1 SGHKS, CDR2 YYEKEE (reference sequence). The CDR3 totals 14 residues. The germline V and J ends were trimmed by 9 bases and 3 bases, with 19 bases remaining between them. The CDR3 DNA is TGTGCCACCTCTACCGGGACAATTATCTACGAGCAGTACTTC. This translates into CATSTGTIIYEQYF.

This clone has more than one count but fewer than ten. The rearrangement uses TRBV27 and TRBJ2-7; D might be TRBD1 (6 bases). Per germline, CDR1 MNHEY and CDR2 SMNVEV (reference sequence). This CDR3 contains 14 residues. V was shortened by 4 bases and J by 3 bases, with 13 bases between the two germline ends. CDR3 loop: CASSSTGYVYEQYF. Here the CDR3 DNA reads TGTGCCAGCAGTTCAACAGGGTATGTCTACGAGCAGTACTTC.

The genes are TRBV6-5 and TRBJ2-5; D is uncertain. V was clipped by 5 bases and J by 2 bases, with 12 bases between them. Germline CDR1 reads MNHEY; CDR2 reads SVGAGI. The CDR3 extends over 14 amino acids. The chain's CDR3 is CASSHFTKQETQYF. Written as DNA, the CDR3 is TGTGCCAGCAGTCACTTTACAAAGCAAGAGACCCAGTACTTC.

The chain is built from TRBV2 and TRBJ1-6; 9 bases fit TRBD1. This CDR3 is 15 amino acids long. V shed 5 bases, J shed 5 bases, and the junction held 4 bases outside the gene matches. Germline CDR1 SNHLY, CDR2 FYNNEI. The CDR3 DNA is TGTGCCAGCAGTACGGGACAGGGAAATAATTCACCCCTCCACTTT. Translation gives CASSTGQGNNSPLHF. Drawing the rest from reference TRBV2 and TRBJ1-6, the complete variable domain is EPEVTQTPSHQVTQMGQEVILRCVPISNHLYFYWYRQILGQKVEFLVSFYNNEISEKSEIFDDQFSVERPDGSNFTLKIRSTKLEDSAMYFCASSTGQGNNSPLHFGNGTRLTVT.